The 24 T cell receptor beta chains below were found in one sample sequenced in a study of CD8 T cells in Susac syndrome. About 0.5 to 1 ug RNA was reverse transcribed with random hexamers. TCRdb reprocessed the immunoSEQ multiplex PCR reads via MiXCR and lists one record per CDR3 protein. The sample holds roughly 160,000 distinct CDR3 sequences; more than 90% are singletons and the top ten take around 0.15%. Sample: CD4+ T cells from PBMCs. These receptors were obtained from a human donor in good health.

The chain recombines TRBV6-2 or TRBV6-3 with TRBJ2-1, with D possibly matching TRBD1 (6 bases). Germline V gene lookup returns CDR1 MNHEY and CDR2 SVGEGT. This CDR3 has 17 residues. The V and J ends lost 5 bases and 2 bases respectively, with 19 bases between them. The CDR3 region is CASSPDRLLQTYNEQFF. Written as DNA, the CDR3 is TGTGCCAGCAGTCCCGACAGGCTCCTCCAAACCTACAATGAGCAGTTCTTC.

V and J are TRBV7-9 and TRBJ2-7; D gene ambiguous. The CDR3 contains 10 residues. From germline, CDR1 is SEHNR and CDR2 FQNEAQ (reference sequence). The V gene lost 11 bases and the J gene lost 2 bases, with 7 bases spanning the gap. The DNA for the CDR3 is TGTGCCGGTGGGACCTACGAGCAGTACTTC. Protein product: CAGGTYEQYF.

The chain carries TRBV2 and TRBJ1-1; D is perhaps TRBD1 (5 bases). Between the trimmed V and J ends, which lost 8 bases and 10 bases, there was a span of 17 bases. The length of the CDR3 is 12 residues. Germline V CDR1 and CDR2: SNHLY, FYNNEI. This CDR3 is CASLLPGLTAFF. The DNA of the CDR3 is TGTGCCAGCTTACTTCCGGGACTCACAGCTTTCTTT.

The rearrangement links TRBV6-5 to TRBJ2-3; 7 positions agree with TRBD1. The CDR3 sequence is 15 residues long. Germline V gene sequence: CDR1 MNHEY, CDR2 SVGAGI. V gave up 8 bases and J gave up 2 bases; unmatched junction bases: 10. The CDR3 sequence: CASSLTGRSTDTQYF. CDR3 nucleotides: TGTGCCAGCTCCCTGACAGGGCGATCCACAGATACGCAGTATTTT.

The CDR3 nucleotides are TGTGCCAGCAGCAGTAGGGGCGGGGGCTATGAGCAGTTCTTC. Protein: CASSSRGGGYEQFF. V usage is TRBV13 and J usage is TRBJ2-1; TRBD2 is a possible D gene (7 bases). Germline CDR1 is PRHDT and CDR2 is FYEKMQ (reference sequence). Trimming took 5 bases from V and 8 from J, leaving 16 bases between them. The CDR3 covers 14 residues.

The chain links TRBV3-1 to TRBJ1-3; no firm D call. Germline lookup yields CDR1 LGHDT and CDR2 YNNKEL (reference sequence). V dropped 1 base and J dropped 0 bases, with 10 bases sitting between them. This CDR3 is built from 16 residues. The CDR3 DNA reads TGTGCCAGCAGCCAAGTGGGGAGATACTCTGGAAACACCATATATTTT. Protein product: CASSQVGRYSGNTIYF.

Here the CDR3 DNA reads TGTGCCAGCAGTTTCTCAAGCAGGGGCTACACCTTC. As protein: CASSFSSRGYTF. The chain combines TRBV28 with TRBJ1-2; no clear D gene. V was shortened by 3 bases and J by 8 bases, with 10 bases between the two germline ends. The CDR3 runs to 12 residues. CDR1 MDHEN and CDR2 SYDVKM come from the germline V gene.

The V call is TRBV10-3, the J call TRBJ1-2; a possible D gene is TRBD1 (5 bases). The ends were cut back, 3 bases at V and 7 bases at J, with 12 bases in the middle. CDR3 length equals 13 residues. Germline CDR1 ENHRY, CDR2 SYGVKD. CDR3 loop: CAISDTSRVGYTF. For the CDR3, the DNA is TGTGCCATCAGTGACACATCCAGGGTTGGCTACACCTTC.

In DNA form, the CDR3 reads TGCGCCAGCAGCCAAGAGTCCTCCCCACTGGTGACCCAGTACTTC. As protein: CASSQESSPLVTQYF. The rearrangement links TRBV4-3 to TRBJ2-5; D unresolved. The CDR3 has 15 amino acids. CDR1 and CDR2 from the germline V gene are LGHNA and YSLEER. The V gene lost 0 bases and the J gene lost 7 bases, with 15 bases spanning the gap.

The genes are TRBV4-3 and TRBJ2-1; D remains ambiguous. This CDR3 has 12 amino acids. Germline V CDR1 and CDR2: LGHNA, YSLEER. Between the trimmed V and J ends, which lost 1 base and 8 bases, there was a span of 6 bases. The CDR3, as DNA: TGCGCCAGCAGCCAAGGCTCCCATGAGCAGTTCTTC. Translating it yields CASSQGSHEQFF.

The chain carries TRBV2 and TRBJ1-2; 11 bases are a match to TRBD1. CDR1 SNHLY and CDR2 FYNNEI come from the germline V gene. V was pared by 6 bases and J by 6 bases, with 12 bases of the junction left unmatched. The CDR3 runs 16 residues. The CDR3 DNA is TGTGCCAGCAGCGTCCGGGACAGGGGGTCGGGCGATGGCTACACCTTC. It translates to CASSVRDRGSGDGYTF.

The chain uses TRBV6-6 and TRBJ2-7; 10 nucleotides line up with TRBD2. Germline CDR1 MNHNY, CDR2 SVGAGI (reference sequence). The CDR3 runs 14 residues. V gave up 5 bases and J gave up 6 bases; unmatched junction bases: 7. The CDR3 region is CASSTLAGDTEQYF. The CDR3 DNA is TGTGCCAGCAGTACCCTAGCGGGGGATACCGAGCAGTACTTC.

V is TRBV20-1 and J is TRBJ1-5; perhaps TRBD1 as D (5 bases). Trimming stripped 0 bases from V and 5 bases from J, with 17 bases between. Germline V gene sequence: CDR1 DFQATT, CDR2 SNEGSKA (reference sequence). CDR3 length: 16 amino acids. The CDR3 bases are TGCAGTGCTAGAGATTCAGATTACAGGCGCGATCAGCCCCAGCATTTT. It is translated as CSARDSDYRRDQPQHF.

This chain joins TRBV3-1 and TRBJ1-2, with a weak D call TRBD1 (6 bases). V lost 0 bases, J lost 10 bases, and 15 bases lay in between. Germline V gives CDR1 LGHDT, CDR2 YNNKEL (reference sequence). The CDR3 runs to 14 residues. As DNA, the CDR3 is TGTGCCAGCAGCCAAGAAGGGGGGGCGTCTCCCTACACCTTC. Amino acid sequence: CASSQEGGASPYTF.

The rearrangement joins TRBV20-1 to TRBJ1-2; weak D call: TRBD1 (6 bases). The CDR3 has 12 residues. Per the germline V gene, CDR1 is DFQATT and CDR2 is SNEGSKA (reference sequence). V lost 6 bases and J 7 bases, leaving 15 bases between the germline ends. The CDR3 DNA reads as TGCAGTGCCATGAGGACGGGGGCTGGCTACACCTTC. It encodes CSAMRTGAGYTF.

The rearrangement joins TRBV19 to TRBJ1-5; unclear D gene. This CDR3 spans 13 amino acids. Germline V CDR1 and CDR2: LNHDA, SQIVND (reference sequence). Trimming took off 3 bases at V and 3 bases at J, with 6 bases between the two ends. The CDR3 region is CASSMGFNQPQHF. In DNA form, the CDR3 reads TGTGCCAGTAGTATGGGGTTCAATCAGCCCCAGCATTTT.

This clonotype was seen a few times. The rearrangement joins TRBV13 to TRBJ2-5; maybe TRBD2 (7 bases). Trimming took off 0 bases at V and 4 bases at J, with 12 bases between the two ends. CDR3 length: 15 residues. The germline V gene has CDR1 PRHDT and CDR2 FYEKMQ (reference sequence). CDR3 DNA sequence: TGTGCCAGCAGCTTAGGTGGGGGGGCCGGAGAGACCCAGTACTTC. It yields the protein CASSLGGGAGETQYF.

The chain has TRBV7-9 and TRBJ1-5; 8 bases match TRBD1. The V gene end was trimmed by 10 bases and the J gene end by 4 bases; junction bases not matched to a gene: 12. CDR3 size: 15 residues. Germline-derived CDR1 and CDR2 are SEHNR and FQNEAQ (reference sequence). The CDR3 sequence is CATQSGQAGNQPQHF. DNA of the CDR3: TGTGCCACTCAGTCGGGACAGGCGGGGAATCAGCCCCAGCATTTT.

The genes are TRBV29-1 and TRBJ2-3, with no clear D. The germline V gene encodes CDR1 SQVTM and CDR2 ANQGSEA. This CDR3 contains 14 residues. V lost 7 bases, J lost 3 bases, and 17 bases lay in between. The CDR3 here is CSGRSTGGTDTQYF. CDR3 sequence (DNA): TGCAGCGGGCGGTCTACGGGTGGAACAGATACGCAGTATTTT.

The CDR3 loop is CASTVRGGTEAFF. As DNA, the CDR3 is TGTGCCAGCACTGTTAGGGGTGGCACTGAAGCTTTCTTT. The V and J genes are TRBV12-3 or TRBV12-4 and TRBJ1-1, with a possible D match to TRBD1 (5 bases). The V gene lost 7 bases and the J gene lost 4 bases, with 13 bases spanning the gap. CDR3 length: 13 residues.

The CDR3 DNA sequence: TGTGCCAGCAGCTTGACCCCGGGTAACACTGAAGCTTTCTTT. Amino acids: CASSLTPGNTEAFF. The chain couples TRBV7-8 to TRBJ1-1; D call uncertain. V was trimmed by 3 bases and J by 2 bases, leaving 10 bases between them. The CDR3 has 14 amino acids. Germline V lookup: CDR1 SGHVS, CDR2 FQNEAQ. The full variable domain, rest sourced from reference TRBV7-8 and TRBJ1-1, is GAGVSQSPRYKVAKRGQDVALRCDPISGHVSLFWYQQALGQGPEFLTYFQNEAQLDKSGLPSDRFFAERPEGSVSTLKIQRTQQEDSAVYLCASSLTPGNTEAFFGQGTRLTVV.

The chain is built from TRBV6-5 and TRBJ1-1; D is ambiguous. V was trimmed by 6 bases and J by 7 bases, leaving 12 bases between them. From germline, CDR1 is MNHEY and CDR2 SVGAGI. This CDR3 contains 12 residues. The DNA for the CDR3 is TGTGCCAGCAGGACCAGGAGCCATGAAGCTTTCTTT. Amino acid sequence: CASRTRSHEAFF.

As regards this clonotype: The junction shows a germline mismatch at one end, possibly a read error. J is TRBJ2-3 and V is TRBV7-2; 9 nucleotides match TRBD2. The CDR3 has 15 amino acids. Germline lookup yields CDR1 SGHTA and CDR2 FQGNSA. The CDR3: CASSLAGRWIDTQYF. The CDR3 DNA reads TGTGCCAGCAGCCTAGCGGGGAGATGGATAGATACGCAGTATTTT.

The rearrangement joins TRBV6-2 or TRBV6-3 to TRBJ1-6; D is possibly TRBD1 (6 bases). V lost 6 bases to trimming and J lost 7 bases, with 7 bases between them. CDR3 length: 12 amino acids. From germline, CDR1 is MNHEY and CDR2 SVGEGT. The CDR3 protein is CASRDRNSPLHF. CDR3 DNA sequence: TGTGCCAGCAGAGACAGGAATTCACCCCTCCACTTT.